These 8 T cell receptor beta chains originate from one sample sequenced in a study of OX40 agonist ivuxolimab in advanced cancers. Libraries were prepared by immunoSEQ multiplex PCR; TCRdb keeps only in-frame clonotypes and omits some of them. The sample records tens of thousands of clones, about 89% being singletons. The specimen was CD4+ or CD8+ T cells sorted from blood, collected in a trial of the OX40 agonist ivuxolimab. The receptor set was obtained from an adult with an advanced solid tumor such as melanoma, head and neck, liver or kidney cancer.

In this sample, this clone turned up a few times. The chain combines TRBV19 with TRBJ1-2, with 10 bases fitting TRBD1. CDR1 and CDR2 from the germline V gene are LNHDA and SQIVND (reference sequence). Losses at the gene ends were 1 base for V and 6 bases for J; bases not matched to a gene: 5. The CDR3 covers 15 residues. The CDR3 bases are TGTGCCAGTAGTATAGTTATCGGGACAGGGGATGGCTACACCTTC. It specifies CASSIVIGTGDGYTF.

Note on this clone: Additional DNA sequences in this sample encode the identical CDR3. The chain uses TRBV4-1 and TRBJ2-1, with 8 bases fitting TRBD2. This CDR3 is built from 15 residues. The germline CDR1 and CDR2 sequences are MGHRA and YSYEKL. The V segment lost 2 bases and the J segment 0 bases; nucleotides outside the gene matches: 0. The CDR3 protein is CASSQTSGSYNEQFF. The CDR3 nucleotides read TGCGCCAGCAGCCAAACTAGCGGCTCCTACAATGAGCAGTTCTTC.

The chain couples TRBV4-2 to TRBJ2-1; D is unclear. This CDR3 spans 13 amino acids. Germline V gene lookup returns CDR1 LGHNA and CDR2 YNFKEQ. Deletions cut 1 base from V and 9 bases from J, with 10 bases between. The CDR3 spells CASSQAVGSEQFF. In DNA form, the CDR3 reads TGTGCCAGCAGCCAAGCCGTAGGCAGTGAGCAGTTCTTC.

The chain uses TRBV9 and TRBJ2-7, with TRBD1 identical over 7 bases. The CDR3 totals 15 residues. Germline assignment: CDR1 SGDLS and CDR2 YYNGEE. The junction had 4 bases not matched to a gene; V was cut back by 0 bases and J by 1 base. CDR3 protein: CASSVGDSRSYEQYF. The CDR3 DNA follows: TGTGCCAGCAGCGTAGGGGACAGCCGATCCTACGAGCAGTACTTC.

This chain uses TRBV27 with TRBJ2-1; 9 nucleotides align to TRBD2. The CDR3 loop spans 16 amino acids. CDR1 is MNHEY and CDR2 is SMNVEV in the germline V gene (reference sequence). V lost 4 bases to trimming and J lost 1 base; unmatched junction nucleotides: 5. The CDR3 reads CASSSPTSGSYNEQFF. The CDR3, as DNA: TGTGCCAGCAGTTCCCCCACTAGCGGGTCCTACAATGAGCAGTTCTTC.

The CDR3 reads CASSKLAGGYEQYF. The CDR3, as DNA: TGTGCCAGCAGCAAGTTAGCGGGAGGTTACGAGCAGTACTTC. V usage is TRBV7-8 and J usage is TRBJ2-7, with 10 nucleotides matching TRBD2. Germline values: CDR1 SGHVS, CDR2 FQNEAQ. V shed 5 bases, J shed 4 bases, and the junction held 5 bases outside the gene matches. The CDR3 is made up of 14 amino acids. Full variable domain (outside the CDR3, taken from reference TRBV7-8 and TRBJ2-7): GAGVSQSPRYKVAKRGQDVALRCDPISGHVSLFWYQQALGQGPEFLTYFQNEAQLDKSGLPSDRFFAERPEGSVSTLKIQRTQQEDSAVYLCASSKLAGGYEQYFGPGTRLTVT.

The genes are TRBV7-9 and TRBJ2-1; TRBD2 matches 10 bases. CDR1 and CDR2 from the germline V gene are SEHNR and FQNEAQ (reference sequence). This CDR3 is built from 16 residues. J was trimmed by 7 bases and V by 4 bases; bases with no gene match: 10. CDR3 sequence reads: CASSSRALAGENEQFF. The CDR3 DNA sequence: TGTGCCAGCAGCTCCAGGGCGCTAGCGGGAGAGAATGAGCAGTTCTTC. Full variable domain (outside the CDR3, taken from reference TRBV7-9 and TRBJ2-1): DTGVSQNPRHKITKRGQNVTFRCDPISEHNRLYWYRQTLGQGPEFLTYFQNEAQLEKSRLLSDRFSAERPKGSFSTLEIQRTEQGDSAMYLCASSSRALAGENEQFFGPGTRLTVL.

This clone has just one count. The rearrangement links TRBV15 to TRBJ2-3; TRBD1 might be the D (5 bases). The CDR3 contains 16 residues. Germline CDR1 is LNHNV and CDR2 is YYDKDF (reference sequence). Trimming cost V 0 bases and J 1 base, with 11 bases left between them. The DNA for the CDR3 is TGTGCCACCAGCAGAGAAGGGGTATCGGGCACAGATACGCAGTATTTT. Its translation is CATSREGVSGTDTQYF.